This TCR beta chain was identified during a study of neoadjuvant nivolumab and ipilimumab in lung cancer. V was pared by 3 bases and J by 2 bases, with 17 bases between. This CDR3 spans 16 amino acids. Germline V CDR1 and CDR2: LNHNV, YYDKDF (reference sequence). As to this clone: Its antigen is still unknown.

The method was immunoSEQ multiplex PCR; TCRdb's version includes in-frame clones alone and lacks a portion of them. The repertoire holds tens of thousands of clones, with 65% to 85% as singletons. Study-level findings and limits: From pretherapy to surgery, tumor richness and clonality rose with dual therapy. A small number of samples were TCR sequenced. Compared with tumor-adjacent uninvolved lung, resected tumors showed greater richness and clonality. Resected-tumor TCR richness correlated positively with pretherapy blood richness.

The sample consisted of tumor tissue, taken after neoadjuvant nivolumab, alone or with ipilimumab, at or shortly before surgery. J is TRBJ2-7 and V is TRBV15, with a tentative D call TRBD1 (6 bases). This receptor was obtained from an adult with non-small cell lung cancer. The DNA for the CDR3 is TGTGCCACCAGCAGGAACCAGGGGAAACGACCCTACGAGCAGTACTTC. Amino acid sequence: CATSRNQGKRPYEQYF.